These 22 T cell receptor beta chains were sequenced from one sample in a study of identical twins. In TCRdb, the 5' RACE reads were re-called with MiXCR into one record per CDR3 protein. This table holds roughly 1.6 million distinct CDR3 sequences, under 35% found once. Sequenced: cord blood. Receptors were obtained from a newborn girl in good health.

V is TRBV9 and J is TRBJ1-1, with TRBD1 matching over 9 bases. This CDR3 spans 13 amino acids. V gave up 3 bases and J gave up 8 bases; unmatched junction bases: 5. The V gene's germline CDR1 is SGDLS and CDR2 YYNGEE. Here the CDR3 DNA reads TGTGCCAGCAGCGGCTACAGGGGGCAGGAAGCTTTCTTT. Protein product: CASSGYRGQEAFF.

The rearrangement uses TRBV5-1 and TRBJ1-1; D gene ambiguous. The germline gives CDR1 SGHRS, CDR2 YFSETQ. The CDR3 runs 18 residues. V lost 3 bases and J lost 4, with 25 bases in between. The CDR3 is CASSWTGKSNRRGTEAFF. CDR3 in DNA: TGCGCCAGCAGCTGGACCGGGAAATCGAACCGGCGGGGCACTGAAGCTTTCTTT.

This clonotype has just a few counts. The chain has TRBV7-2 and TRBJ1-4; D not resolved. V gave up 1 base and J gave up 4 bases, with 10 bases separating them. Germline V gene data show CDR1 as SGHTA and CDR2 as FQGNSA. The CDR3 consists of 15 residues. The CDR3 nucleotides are TGTGCCAGCAGCTTAGTTGGGGAGTTTAATGAAAAACTGTTTTTT. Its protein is CASSLVGEFNEKLFF. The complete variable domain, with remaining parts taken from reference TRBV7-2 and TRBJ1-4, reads GAGVSQSPSNKVTEKGKDVELRCDPISGHTALYWYRQSLGQGLEFLIYFQGNSAPDKSGLPSDRFSAERTGGSVSTLTIQRTQQEDSAVYLCASSLVGEFNEKLFFGSGTQLSVL.

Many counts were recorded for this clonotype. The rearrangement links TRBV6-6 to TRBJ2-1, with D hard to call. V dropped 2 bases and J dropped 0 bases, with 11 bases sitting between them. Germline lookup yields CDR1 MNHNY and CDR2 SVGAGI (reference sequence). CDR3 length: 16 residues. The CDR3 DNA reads TGTGCCAGCAGTTACATCCGACCCAGCTCCTACAATGAGCAGTTCTTC. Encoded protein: CASSYIRPSSYNEQFF.

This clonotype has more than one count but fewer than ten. CDR3 DNA sequence: TGCGCCAGCAGCGTGGGTAGCGGCCCCTCCTACGAGCAGTACTTC. Translating it yields CASSVGSGPSYEQYF. The chain employs TRBV5-1 and TRBJ2-7, with D tentatively TRBD2 (6 bases). Trimming shortened V by 4 bases and J by 0 bases, and 14 bases separated the two germline ends. This CDR3 is built from 15 residues. Germline V gene lookup returns CDR1 SGHRS and CDR2 YFSETQ.

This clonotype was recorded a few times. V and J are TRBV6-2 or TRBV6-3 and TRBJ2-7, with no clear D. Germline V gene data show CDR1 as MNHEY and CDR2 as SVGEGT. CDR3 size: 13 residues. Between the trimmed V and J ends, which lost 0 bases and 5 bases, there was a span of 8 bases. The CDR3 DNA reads TGTGCCAGCAGTTACTCGAGAAGGGACGAGCAGTACTTC. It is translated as CASSYSRRDEQYF.

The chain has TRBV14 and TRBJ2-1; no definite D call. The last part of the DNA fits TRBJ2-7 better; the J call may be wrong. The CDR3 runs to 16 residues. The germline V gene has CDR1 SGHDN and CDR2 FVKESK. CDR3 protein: CASSQEWAGSYNEQYF. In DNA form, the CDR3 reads TGTGCCAGCAGCCAAGAATGGGCAGGCTCCTACAATGAGCAGTACTTC.

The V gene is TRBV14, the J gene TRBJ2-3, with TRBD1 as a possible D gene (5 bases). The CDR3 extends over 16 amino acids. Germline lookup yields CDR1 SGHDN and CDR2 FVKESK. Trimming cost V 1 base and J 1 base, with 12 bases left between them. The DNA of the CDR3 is TGTGCCAGCAGCCAAGTAGAAGGGGTCGGCACAGATACGCAGTATTTT. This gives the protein CASSQVEGVGTDTQYF.

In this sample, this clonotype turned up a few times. The chain's CDR3 is CASSRDPGYYEQYF. The CDR3 coding sequence is TGCGCCAGCAGCCGGGACCCCGGCTATTACGAGCAGTACTTC. The chain couples TRBV5-1 to TRBJ2-7; D possibly matches TRBD1 or TRBD2 (5 bases each). V dropped 4 bases and J dropped 4 bases, with 15 bases sitting between them. This CDR3 comprises 14 residues. Germline loops: CDR1 SGHRS, CDR2 YFSETQ.

The CDR3 loop is CASSLRGRATYNEQFF. Here the CDR3 DNA reads TGTGCCAGCAGTTTACGGGGGAGGGCCACCTACAATGAGCAGTTCTTC. The chain recombines TRBV12-3 or TRBV12-4 with TRBJ2-1, with 7 bases fitting TRBD2. The V segment lost 2 bases and the J segment 2 bases; nucleotides outside the gene matches: 6. CDR3 length: 16 residues.

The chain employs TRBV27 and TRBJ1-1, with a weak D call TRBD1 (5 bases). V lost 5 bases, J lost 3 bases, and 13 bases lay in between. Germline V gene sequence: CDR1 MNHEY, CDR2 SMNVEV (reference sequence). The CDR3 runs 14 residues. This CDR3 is CASSVWGGDTEAFF. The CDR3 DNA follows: TGTGCCAGCAGTGTTTGGGGGGGAGACACTGAAGCTTTCTTT.

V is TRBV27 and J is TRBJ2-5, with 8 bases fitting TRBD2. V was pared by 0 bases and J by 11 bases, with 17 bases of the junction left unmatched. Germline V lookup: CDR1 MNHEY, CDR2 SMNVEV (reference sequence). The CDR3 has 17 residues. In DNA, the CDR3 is TGTGCCAGCAGTTTATCCCAGATCAGGACTAGCTCTTATGAGCAGTACTTC. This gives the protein CASSLSQIRTSSYEQYF.

DNA of the CDR3: TGTGCCAGCAGCAAAATCCTCGACGAGCAGTACTTC. Translating it yields CASSKILDEQYF. This chain uses TRBV21-1 with TRBJ2-7. TRBV21-1 is designated a pseudogene. The CDR3 sequence is 12 residues long.

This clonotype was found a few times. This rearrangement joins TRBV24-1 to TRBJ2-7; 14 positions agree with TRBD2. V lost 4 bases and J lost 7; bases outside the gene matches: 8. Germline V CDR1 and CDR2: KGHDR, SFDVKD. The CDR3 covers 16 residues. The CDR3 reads CATSDPGTSGGYEQYF. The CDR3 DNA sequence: TGTGCCACCAGTGACCCCGGGACTAGCGGGGGTTATGAGCAGTACTTC.

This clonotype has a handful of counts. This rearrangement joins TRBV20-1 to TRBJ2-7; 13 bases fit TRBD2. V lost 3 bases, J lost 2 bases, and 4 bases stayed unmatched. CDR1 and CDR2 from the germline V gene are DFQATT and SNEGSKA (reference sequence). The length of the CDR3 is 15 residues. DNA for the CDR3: TGCAGTGCTAGGCCAACTAGCGGGGGGGCCTACGAGCAGTACTTC. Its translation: CSARPTSGGAYEQYF.

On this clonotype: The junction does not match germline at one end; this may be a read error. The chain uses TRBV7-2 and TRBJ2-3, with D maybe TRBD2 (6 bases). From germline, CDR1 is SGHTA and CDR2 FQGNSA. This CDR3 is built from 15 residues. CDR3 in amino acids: CARSLEAGLTDTQYF. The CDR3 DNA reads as TGTGCCCGCAGCTTAGAGGCGGGGCTAACAGATACGCAGTATTTT.

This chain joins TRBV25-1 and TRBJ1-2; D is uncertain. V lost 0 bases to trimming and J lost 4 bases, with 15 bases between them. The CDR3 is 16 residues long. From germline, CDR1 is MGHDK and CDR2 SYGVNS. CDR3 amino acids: CASSEYSKGIGYGYTF. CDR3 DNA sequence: TGTGCCAGCAGTGAATATAGCAAGGGAATAGGCTATGGCTACACCTTC.

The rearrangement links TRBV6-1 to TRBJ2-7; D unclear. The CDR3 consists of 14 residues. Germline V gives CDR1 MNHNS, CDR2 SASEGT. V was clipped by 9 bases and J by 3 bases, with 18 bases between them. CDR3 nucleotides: TGTGCCAGTACTCCTGAACCAGCGCACTACGAGCAGTACTTC. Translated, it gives CASTPEPAHYEQYF.

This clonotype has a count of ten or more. CDR3 in amino acids: CASSPSRTSRYNEQFF. CDR3 nucleotide sequence: TGTGCCAGCAGTCCATCCCGGACTAGCCGTTACAATGAGCAGTTCTTC. The gene calls are TRBV12-3 or TRBV12-4 and TRBJ2-1, with 8 bases that match TRBD2. V dropped 5 bases and J dropped 4; count of bases not matched to a gene: 10. The CDR3 loop spans 16 amino acids.

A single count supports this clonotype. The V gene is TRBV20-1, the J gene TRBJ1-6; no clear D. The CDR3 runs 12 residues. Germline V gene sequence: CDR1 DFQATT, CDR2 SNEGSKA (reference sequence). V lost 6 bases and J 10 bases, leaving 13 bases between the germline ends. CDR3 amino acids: CSARAPRSPLHF. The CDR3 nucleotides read TGCAGTGCCCGGGCCCCAAGGTCACCCCTCCACTTT.

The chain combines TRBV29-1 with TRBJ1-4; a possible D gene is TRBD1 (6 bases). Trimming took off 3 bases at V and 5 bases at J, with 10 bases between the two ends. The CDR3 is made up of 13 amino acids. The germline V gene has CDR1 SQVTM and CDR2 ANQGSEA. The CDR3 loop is CSVDDGQNEKLFF. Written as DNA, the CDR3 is TGCAGCGTTGATGATGGACAGAATGAAAAACTGTTTTTT.

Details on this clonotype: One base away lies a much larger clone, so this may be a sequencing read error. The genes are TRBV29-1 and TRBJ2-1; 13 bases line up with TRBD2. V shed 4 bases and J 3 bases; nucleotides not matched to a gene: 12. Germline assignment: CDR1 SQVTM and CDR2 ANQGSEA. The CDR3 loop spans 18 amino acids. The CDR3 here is CSVGGTSGKMRVYNEQFF. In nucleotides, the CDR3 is TGCAGCGTTGGGGGGACTAGCGGGAAAATGAGAGTCTACAATGAGCAGTTCTTC.